The present T cell receptor (beta chain) was sequenced within a study of blood T cell repertoires in COVID-19. Looking at the study overall: PBMCs, B-cell-depleted T cells, or T cells were the source of the cDNA or gDNA that made up the material.

This clone was seen just once. The germline V gene has CDR1 LGHDT and CDR2 YNNKEL (reference sequence). The CDR3 is 13 amino acids. V was clipped by 1 base and J by 7 bases, with 5 bases between them. Sequenced by immunoSEQ multiplex PCR; TCRdb stores in-frame clones only, minus some. The sample records about 76,000 clones, 90% to 95% being singletons. Input material: peripheral blood. The gene calls are TRBV3-1 (or the pseudogene TRBV3-2) and TRBJ1-6; D not certain. The source of this sequence is a human donor in a cohort sampled during active COVID-19. The CDR3 DNA sequence: TGTGCCAGCAGCCAAGTCGGGAATTCACCCCTCCACTTT. This gives the protein CASSQVGNSPLHF.